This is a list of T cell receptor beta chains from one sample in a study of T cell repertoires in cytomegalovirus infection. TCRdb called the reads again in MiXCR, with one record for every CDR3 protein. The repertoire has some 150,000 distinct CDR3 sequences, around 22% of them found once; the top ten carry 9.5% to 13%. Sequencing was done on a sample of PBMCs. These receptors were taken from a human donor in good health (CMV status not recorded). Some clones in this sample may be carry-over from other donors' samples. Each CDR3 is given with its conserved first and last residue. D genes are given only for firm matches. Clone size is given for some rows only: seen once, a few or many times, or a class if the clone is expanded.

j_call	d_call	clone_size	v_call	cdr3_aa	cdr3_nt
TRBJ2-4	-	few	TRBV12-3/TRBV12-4	CASSPSKNIQYF	TGTGCCAGCAGCCCATCCAAAAACATTCAGTACTTC
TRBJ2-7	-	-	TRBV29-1	CSVEVTQGPLYF	TGCAGCGTTGAAGTGACCCAGGGTCCCCTGTACTTC
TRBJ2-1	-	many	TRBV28	CASRTYNEQFF	TGTGCCAGCAGAACTTACAATGAGCAGTTCTTC
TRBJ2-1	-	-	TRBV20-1	CSARFYKSYNEQFF	TGCAGTGCTAGATTTTACAAATCCTACAATGAGCAGTTCTTC
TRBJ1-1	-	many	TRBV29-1	CSVDRTEAFF	TGCAGCGTTGATCGGACTGAAGCTTTCTTT
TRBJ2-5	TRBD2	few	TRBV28	CASSLFLAGARKTQYF	TGTGCCAGCAGTTTATTCCTAGCGGGAGCGAGAAAGACCCAGTACTTC
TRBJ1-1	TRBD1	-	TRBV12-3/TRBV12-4	CASNPQGRMNTEAFF	TGTGCCAGCAACCCACAGGGGCGGATGAACACTGAAGCTTTCTTT
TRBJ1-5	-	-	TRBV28	CATSQGGINQPQHF	TGTGCCACATCTCAGGGCGGTATTAATCAGCCCCAGCATTTT
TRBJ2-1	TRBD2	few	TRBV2	CAILSGGLIEQFF	TGTGCCATCCTCTCGGGGGGGTTGATTGAGCAGTTCTTC
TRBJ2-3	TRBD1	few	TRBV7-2	CASSLDRMTGDRDF	TGTGCCAGCAGCTTAGATCGAATGACAGGGGATAGGGATTTT
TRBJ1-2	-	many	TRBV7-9	CASSLASTEKRDGYTF	TGTGCCAGCAGCTTAGCTTCGACGGAAAAGAGGGATGGCTACACCTTC
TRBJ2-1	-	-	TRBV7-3	CASSPGVSVYNEQFF	TGTGCCAGCAGCCCCGGTGTTAGTGTCTACAATGAGCAGTTCTTC
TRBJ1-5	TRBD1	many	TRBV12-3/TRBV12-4	CASSLQGGQPQHF	TGTGCCAGCAGTTTACAGGGGGGGCAGCCCCAGCATTTT
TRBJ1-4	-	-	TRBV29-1	CSVGSARTNEKLFF	TGCAGCGTTGGATCGGCACGGACTAATGAAAAACTGTTTTTT
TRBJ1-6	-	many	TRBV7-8	CASSLEVFDRDNSPLHF	TGTGCCAGCAGCTTAGAGGTGTTCGACAGAGATAATTCACCCCTCCACTTT
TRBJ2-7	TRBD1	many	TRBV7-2	CASSPGTGGREQYF	TGTGCCAGCAGCCCCGGGACAGGGGGCCGGGAGCAGTACTTC
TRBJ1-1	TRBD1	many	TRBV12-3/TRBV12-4	CASSATGRRYTEAFF	TGTGCCAGCAGTGCGACAGGGAGGCGGTACACTGAAGCTTTCTTT
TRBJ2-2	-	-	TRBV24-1	CATKGSPNTGELFF	TGTGCCACCAAGGGGTCGCCGAACACCGGGGAGCTGTTTTTT
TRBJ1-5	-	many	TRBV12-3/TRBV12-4	CASSSGISNQPQHF	TGTGCCAGCAGTTCCGGGATTTCGAATCAGCCCCAGCATTTT
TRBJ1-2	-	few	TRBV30	CAWGASRRNYGYTF	TGTGCCTGGGGGGCCAGCAGGCGTAACTATGGCTACACCTTC
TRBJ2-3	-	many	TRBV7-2	CASSLGPAPTDTQYF	TGTGCCAGCAGCTTAGGACCGGCTCCCACAGATACGCAGTATTTT
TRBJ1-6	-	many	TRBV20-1	CSARDARTNNSPLHF	TGCAGTGCTAGAGATGCCAGGACAAATAATTCACCCCTCCACTTT
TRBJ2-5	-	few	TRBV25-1	CASSEFLRKETQYF	TGTGCCAGCAGTGAGTTTTTACGGAAAGAGACCCAGTACTTC
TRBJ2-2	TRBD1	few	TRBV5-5	CASSLAQGALVTGELFF	TGTGCCAGCAGCTTGGCCCAGGGGGCGCTCGTAACCGGGGAGCTGTTTTTT
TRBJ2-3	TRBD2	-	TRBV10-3	CAISGGSGDTQYF	TGTGCCATCAGCGGCGGGAGTGGAGATACGCAGTATTTT
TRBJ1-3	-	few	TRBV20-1	CSASQGTNPGNTIYF	TGCAGTGCTAGTCAGGGGACGAACCCTGGAAACACCATATATTTT
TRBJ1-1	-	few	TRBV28	CASSLFRREELNTEAFF	TGTGCCAGCAGTTTATTCCGCAGGGAAGAACTGAACACTGAAGCTTTCTTT
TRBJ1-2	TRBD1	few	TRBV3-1	CASSQDRGQGNYGYTF	TGTGCCAGCAGCCAAGACCGCGGACAGGGGAACTATGGCTACACCTTC
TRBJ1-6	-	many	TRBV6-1	CASSDRGDSPLHF	TGTGCCAGCAGTGACAGGGGAGATTCACCCCTCCACTTT
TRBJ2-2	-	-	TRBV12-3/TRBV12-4	CASSLDRSTGELFF	TGTGCCAGCAGTTTAGACAGGTCCACCGGGGAGCTGTTTTTT
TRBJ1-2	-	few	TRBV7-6	CASSFISDYGYTF	TGTGCCAGCAGCTTCATCTCAGACTATGGCTACACCTTC
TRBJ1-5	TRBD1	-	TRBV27	CASSGSRDRLNQPQHF	TGTGCCAGCAGTGGGAGCCGGGACAGACTTAATCAGCCCCAGCATTTT
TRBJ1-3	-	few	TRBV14	CASSWVSGNTIYF	TGTGCCAGCAGCTGGGTTTCGGGAAACACCATATATTTT
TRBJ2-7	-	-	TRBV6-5	CASSSYLGYEQYF	TGTGCCAGCAGTTCTTACCTTGGGTACGAGCAGTACTTC
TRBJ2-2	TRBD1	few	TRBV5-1	CASSLGQGTNTGELFF	TGCGCCAGCAGCTTGGGACAGGGAACGAACACCGGGGAGCTGTTTTTT
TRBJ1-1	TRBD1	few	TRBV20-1	CSASRGDSMAFF	TGCAGTGCTAGTAGGGGGGACAGTATGGCTTTCTTT
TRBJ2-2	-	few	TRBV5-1	CASSLQGTNTGELFF	TGCGCCAGCAGCTTGCAGGGAACCAACACCGGGGAGCTGTTTTTT
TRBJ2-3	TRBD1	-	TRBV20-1	CSADPLRGQGSDTQYF	TGCAGTGCAGACCCATTACGGGGACAGGGGTCGGATACGCAGTATTTT
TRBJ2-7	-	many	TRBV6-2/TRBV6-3	CASRRGGSSYEQYF	TGTGCCAGCAGGAGAGGGGGATCTTCCTACGAGCAGTACTTC
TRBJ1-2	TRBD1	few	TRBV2	CASSLQGGGYTF	TGTGCCAGCAGTTTACAGGGGGGAGGCTACACCTTC